The T cell receptor (beta chain) described here comes from a study of identical twins' blood T cells. V trimming: 4 bases; J trimming: 8 bases; junction bases outside the gene matches: 5. The CDR3 sequence is 12 residues long. Germline loops: CDR1 SQVTM, CDR2 ANQGSEA. TCRdb used MiXCR to reprocess the 5' RACE reads, holding one entry per CDR3 protein. The repertoire has roughly 380,000 distinct CDR3 sequences, approximately 30% of them found once; the top ten carry 6.1%. The receptor's source is a woman between 18 and 55 years old in good health. The source material was PBMCs. This chain uses TRBV29-1 with TRBJ2-1; TRBD2 matches at 7 bases. As DNA, the CDR3 is TGCAGCGTTGTGGGGGAGGGCGATGAGCAGTTCTTC. This sequence encodes CSVVGEGDEQFF.